Shown below are 23 T cell receptor beta chains from a single sample sequenced in a study of blood T cell repertoires in COVID-19. Sequenced by immunoSEQ multiplex PCR; TCRdb stores in-frame clones only, minus some. The table has some 150,000 clones, about nine tenths seen once. Sequenced sample: peripheral blood. These receptors were taken from a woman aged 60-70 years with active or convalescent COVID-19.

The J gene is TRBJ1-3, the V gene TRBV18; D is unresolved. This CDR3 spans 14 amino acids. Looked up from germline, CDR1 is KGHSH and CDR2 is LQKENI. V was trimmed by 3 bases and J by 6 bases, leaving 12 bases between them. The CDR3 region has the DNA TGTGCCAGCTCACCGAGGATCTTGGAAAACACCATATATTTT. As protein: CASSPRILENTIYF. The full variable domain, in which reference TRBV18 and TRBJ1-3 provide the parts outside the CDR3, is NAGVMQNPRHLVRRRGQEARLRCSPMKGHSHVYWYRQLPEEGLKFMVYLQKENIIDESGMPKERFSAEFPKEGPSILRIQQVVRGDSAAYFCASSPRILENTIYFGEGSWLTVV.

The chain joins TRBV30 to TRBJ2-2, with D tentatively TRBD1 (6 bases). Germline lookup yields CDR1 GTSNPN and CDR2 SVGIG (reference sequence). The CDR3 contains 15 residues. The germline V and J ends were trimmed by 1 base and 4 bases, with 13 bases remaining between them. This chain's CDR3 is CAWSEAQGVTGELFF. The CDR3 coding sequence is TGTGCCTGGAGTGAAGCACAGGGAGTCACCGGGGAGCTGTTTTTT. Full variable domain (missing parts from reference TRBV30 and TRBJ2-2): SQTIHQWPATLVQPVGSPLSLECTVEGTSNPNLYWYRQAAGRGLQLLFYSVGIGQISSEVPQNLSASRPQDRQFILSSKKLLLSDSGFYLCAWSEAQGVTGELFFGEGSRLTVL.

The J gene is TRBJ1-5, the V gene TRBV19; 12 bases line up with TRBD1. V was pared by 5 bases and J by 11 bases, with 10 bases of the junction left unmatched. This CDR3 has 15 amino acids. Germline V lookup: CDR1 LNHDA, CDR2 SQIVND (reference sequence). In nucleotides, the CDR3 is TGTGCCAGTAGTCCACCTTCCGGGACAGGGGGCGCCCAGCATTTT. Its translation: CASSPPSGTGGAQHF. The full variable domain, completed using reference TRBV19 and TRBJ1-5, is DGGITQSPKYLFRKEGQNVTLSCEQNLNHDAMYWYRQDPGQGLRLIYYSQIVNDFQKGDIAEGYSVSREKKESFPLTVTSAQKNPTAFYLCASSPPSGTGGAQHFGDGTRLSIL.

This chain uses TRBV6-1 with TRBJ1-6; the match to TRBD1 covers 9 bases. From germline, CDR1 is MNHNS and CDR2 SASEGT. The CDR3 totals 15 residues. V gave up 2 bases and J gave up 7 bases; unmatched junction bases: 3. CDR3 loop: CASSELGTGNSPLHF. The CDR3 DNA reads as TGTGCCAGCAGTGAACTAGGGACAGGGAATTCACCCCTCCACTTT.

The V and J genes are TRBV12-3 or TRBV12-4 and TRBJ2-5; unclear D gene. The germline V and J ends were trimmed by 3 bases and 2 bases, with 7 bases remaining between them. The CDR3 has 13 residues. CDR3 loop: CASSFHTQETQYF. The CDR3 DNA reads as TGTGCCAGCAGTTTCCATACACAAGAGACCCAGTACTTC.

This sequence joins TRBV5-4 and TRBJ2-3; 12 bases agree with TRBD2. Looked up from germline, CDR1 is SGHNT and CDR2 is YYREEE (reference sequence). CDR3 length: 14 amino acids. Trimming at V came to 4 bases and at J to 5 bases, leaving 2 bases not matched to a gene. CDR3 nucleotides: TGTGCCAGCAGCGTGGGACTAGCGGGAGATACGCAGTATTTT. It is translated as CASSVGLAGDTQYF.

V is TRBV19 and J is TRBJ1-1; D remains ambiguous. V was shortened by 3 bases and J by 1 base, with 12 bases between the two germline ends. Germline V gives CDR1 LNHDA, CDR2 SQIVND (reference sequence). The CDR3 covers 15 residues. The CDR3 spells CASSMALTRNTEAFF. In DNA form, the CDR3 reads TGTGCCAGTAGTATGGCCCTTACACGGAACACTGAAGCTTTCTTT.

The gene calls are TRBV2 and TRBJ2-5; 9 bases are shared with TRBD1. CDR3 size: 14 residues. CDR1 is SNHLY, CDR2 FYNNEI, per germline. Trimming cost V 5 bases and J 2 bases; bases outside gene matches: 3. CDR3 nucleotide sequence: TGTGCCAGCAGTAACAGGGGGCGACAAGAGACCCAGTACTTC. Its translation is CASSNRGRQETQYF. The variable domain in full, completed from reference TRBV2 and TRBJ2-5, reads EPEVTQTPSHQVTQMGQEVILRCVPISNHLYFYWYRQILGQKVEFLVSFYNNEISEKSEIFDDQFSVERPDGSNFTLKIRSTKLEDSAMYFCASSNRGRQETQYFGPGTRLLVL.

The chain combines TRBV9 with TRBJ1-4, with TRBD1 as a possible D gene (5 bases). Germline loops: CDR1 SGDLS, CDR2 YYNGEE. V gave up 0 bases and J gave up 4 bases, with 10 bases separating them. There are 15 residues in the CDR3. Here the CDR3 reads CASSVAWGDNEKLFF. CDR3 bases: TGTGCCAGCAGCGTAGCATGGGGGGATAATGAAAAACTGTTTTTT.

The rearrangement joins TRBV6-2 or TRBV6-3 to TRBJ2-7, with D perhaps matching TRBD1 (6 bases). The germline V and J ends were trimmed by 0 bases and 1 base, with 7 bases remaining between them. This CDR3 is 14 amino acids long. The germline gives CDR1 MNHEY, CDR2 SVGEGT. The CDR3 is CASSYSGTSYEQYF. DNA for the CDR3: TGTGCCAGCAGTTACTCGGGGACATCCTACGAGCAGTACTTC.

The chain couples TRBV5-1 to TRBJ2-2; D uncertain. The CDR3 contains 15 residues. The germline V and J ends were trimmed by 1 base and 0 bases, with 7 bases remaining between them. Germline V gene sequence: CDR1 SGHRS, CDR2 YFSETQ. DNA of the CDR3: TGCGCCAGCAGCTTGAGCGCGGCGAACACCGGGGAGCTGTTTTTT. Translation: CASSLSAANTGELFF.

This CDR3 is CASSLIPQGLAEQFF. The CDR3 DNA follows: TGTGCCAGCAGCTTAATTCCTCAGGGGCTCGCTGAGCAGTTCTTC. This chain joins TRBV7-3 and TRBJ2-1, with D perhaps matching TRBD1 (6 bases). CDR3 length equals 15 residues. CDR1 and CDR2 from the germline V gene are SGHTA and FQGTGA. V lost 1 base, J lost 9 bases, and 16 bases lay in between.

Only one count was recorded for this clone. The chain recombines TRBV7-9 with TRBJ1-2; D remains unclear. Deletions cut 5 bases from V and 4 bases from J, with 11 bases between. This CDR3 contains 13 residues. Germline V gene data show CDR1 as SEHNR and CDR2 as FQNEAQ (reference sequence). CDR3 nucleotides: TGTGCCAGCAGCCCTACTGTCGCCTATGGCTACACCTTC. Residues: CASSPTVAYGYTF.

The chain carries TRBV19 and TRBJ2-2; 7 bases align to TRBD1. The ends lost 7 bases at V and 2 bases at J; junction bases unmatched: 4. The length of the CDR3 is 14 residues. Germline lookup yields CDR1 LNHDA and CDR2 SQIVND (reference sequence). The CDR3 loop is CASMDRINTGELFF. As DNA, the CDR3 is TGTGCCAGTATGGACAGGATAAACACCGGGGAGCTGTTTTTT. Looking up the rest from reference TRBV19 and TRBJ2-2 gives the full variable domain: DGGITQSPKYLFRKEGQNVTLSCEQNLNHDAMYWYRQDPGQGLRLIYYSQIVNDFQKGDIAEGYSVSREKKESFPLTVTSAQKNPTAFYLCASMDRINTGELFFGEGSRLTVL.

The J gene is TRBJ1-5, the V gene TRBV7-9, with TRBD1 matching 8 bases. The V gene's germline CDR1 is SEHNR and CDR2 FQNEAQ (reference sequence). V was pared by 5 bases and J by 7 bases, with 10 bases of the junction left unmatched. This CDR3 has 15 residues. CDR3 nucleotides: TGTGCCAGCAGCCCACAGGGGGTGGGAAGGCAGCCCCAGCATTTT. It codes for CASSPQGVGRQPQHF.

This chain links TRBV5-6 with TRBJ1-3; 7 bases align to TRBD1. The junction had 1 base not matched to a gene; V was cut back by 3 bases and J by 1 base. CDR1 and CDR2 from the germline V gene are SGHDT and YYEEEE. This CDR3 has 14 amino acids. Here the CDR3 reads CASSSGGSGNTIYF. DNA for the CDR3: TGTGCCAGCAGCTCAGGGGGATCTGGAAACACCATATATTTT.

V gene TRBV30 combines with J gene TRBJ1-3, with D uncertain. The CDR3 is made up of 14 amino acids. Trimming left V 0 bases short and J 5 bases short, with 11 bases between. Germline CDR1 and CDR2: GTSNPN and SVGIG (reference sequence). CDR3 loop: CAWSVQWLRNTIYF. The CDR3 bases are TGTGCCTGGAGTGTACAATGGCTTAGAAACACCATATATTTT.

This clone was seen only a few times. This rearrangement joins TRBV4-1 to TRBJ2-3; D might be TRBD2 (6 bases). V lost 1 base, J lost 1 base, and 15 bases lay in between. The length of the CDR3 is 17 residues. Germline V gives CDR1 MGHRA, CDR2 YSYEKL. The CDR3 reads CASSQGGGGKRTDTQYF. CDR3 bases: TGCGCCAGCAGCCAAGGGGGTGGGGGGAAGCGCACAGATACGCAGTATTTT.

The CDR3 region is CARRPGPNSPLHF. The DNA for the CDR3 is TGTGCCAGACGTCCAGGGCCTAATTCACCCCTCCACTTT. The gene calls are TRBV2 and TRBJ1-6; D is possibly TRBD1 (5 bases). Looked up from germline, CDR1 is SNHLY and CDR2 is FYNNEI. The CDR3 is 13 amino acids. Trimming shortened V by 9 bases and J by 6 bases, and 12 bases separated the two germline ends. The variable domain in full, completed from reference TRBV2 and TRBJ1-6, reads EPEVTQTPSHQVTQMGQEVILRCVPISNHLYFYWYRQILGQKVEFLVSFYNNEISEKSEIFDDQFSVERPDGSNFTLKIRSTKLEDSAMYFCARRPGPNSPLHFGNGTRLTVT.

The CDR3 loop reads CAISEASGGLDSPLHF. In DNA form, the CDR3 reads TGTGCCATCAGTGAGGCAAGCGGAGGATTGGATTCACCCCTCCACTTT. The chain links TRBV10-3 to TRBJ1-6; the D is unclear. The germline V gene has CDR1 ENHRY and CDR2 SYGVKD. Deletions cut 2 bases from V and 8 bases from J, with 16 bases between. The CDR3 has 16 residues.

The J gene is TRBJ2-2, the V gene TRBV11-3; no reliable D call. The germline gives CDR1 SGHNT, CDR2 YENEEA. V gave up 1 base and J gave up 2 bases, with 8 bases separating them. The CDR3 consists of 15 residues. The CDR3 region is CASSLATVNTGELFF. In DNA, the CDR3 is TGTGCCAGCAGCTTAGCGACTGTAAACACCGGGGAGCTGTTTTTT.

V and J are TRBV7-2 and TRBJ1-4; TRBD1 matches at 7 bases. Germline V lookup: CDR1 SGHTA, CDR2 FQGNSA. V dropped 2 bases and J dropped 3; count of bases not matched to a gene: 6. The length of the CDR3 is 16 residues. Here the CDR3 reads CASSLFSGQPNEKLFF. In nucleotides, the CDR3 is TGTGCCAGCAGCTTATTCTCGGGACAGCCTAATGAAAAACTGTTTTTT.

V usage is TRBV6-2 or TRBV6-3 and J usage is TRBJ2-3; 7 positions match TRBD1. This CDR3 is built from 15 residues. Trimming removed 4 bases from V and 0 bases from J; junction bases left unmatched: 4. Looked up from germline, CDR1 is MNHEY and CDR2 is SVGEGT. CDR3 residues: CASSSGTASTDTQYF. CDR3 bases: TGTGCCAGCAGTTCCGGGACAGCTAGCACAGATACGCAGTATTTT.